Presented here are 10 T cell receptor beta chains from one specimen sequenced in a study of technical replicates of blood from a few donors. TCRdb's table, derived via immunoSEQ multiplex PCR, lists solely in-frame clones and lacks some. The table shows about 88,000 clones, with approximately 94% occurring only once. The sequencing input was T cells isolated from PBMCs. Source of these receptors: a human donor in good health.

The rearrangement uses TRBV19 and TRBJ1-2, with D uncertain. Trimming removed 3 bases from V and 4 bases from J, with 9 bases in between. The CDR3 covers 13 residues. From germline, CDR1 is LNHDA and CDR2 SQIVND (reference sequence). This chain's CDR3 is CASSIRGSYGYTF. Written as DNA, the CDR3 is TGTGCCAGTAGTATCCGGGGATCCTATGGCTACACCTTC.

The chain couples TRBV6-4 to TRBJ1-1; TRBD1 is a possible D gene (5 bases). The V gene lost 8 bases and the J gene lost 1 base, with 14 bases spanning the gap. CDR3 length: 14 residues. CDR1 is MRHNA, CDR2 SNTAGT, per germline. The CDR3, as DNA: TGTGCCAGCCGCGGGGTCCAGGGGAACACTGAAGCTTTCTTT. This encodes CASRGVQGNTEAFF.

The chain uses TRBV7-2 and TRBJ1-2; 7 nucleotides agree with TRBD1. The CDR3 loop spans 16 amino acids. Germline CDR1 is SGHTA and CDR2 is FQGNSA. Trimming took 4 bases from V and 4 from J; bases not matched to a gene: 12. The CDR3: CASSSRPGTDPYGYTF. The DNA of the CDR3 is TGTGCCAGCAGCTCTAGACCCGGGACAGACCCCTATGGCTACACCTTC.

The rearrangement links TRBV30 to TRBJ1-4, with D perhaps matching TRBD1 (5 bases). CDR1 is GTSNPN, CDR2 SVGIG, per germline (reference sequence). This CDR3 is 15 amino acids long. The V end was cut by 0 bases, the J end by 0 bases, with 8 bases between. CDR3 DNA: TGTGCCTGGAGTGTACAAGGGGCAACTAATGAAAAACTGTTTTTT. This codes for CAWSVQGATNEKLFF.

This chain uses TRBV5-1 with TRBJ2-1, with 9 nucleotides matching TRBD1. The V and J ends lost 4 bases and 7 bases, in that order; junction bases with no gene match: 6. Germline CDR1 is SGHRS and CDR2 is YFSETQ. The CDR3 spans 14 residues. The CDR3 sequence: CASSVGTGRNEQFF. Written as DNA, the CDR3 is TGCGCCAGCAGCGTTGGGACAGGGCGGAATGAGCAGTTCTTC.

The rearrangement links TRBV30 to TRBJ2-1; 7 nucleotides line up with TRBD2. V shed 3 bases and J 7 bases; nucleotides not matched to a gene: 9. The germline V gene encodes CDR1 GTSNPN and CDR2 SVGIG (reference sequence). CDR3 size: 14 residues. The CDR3 sequence: CAWRDIASGNEQFF. The CDR3 nucleotides are TGTGCCTGGAGAGACATTGCTAGCGGAAATGAGCAGTTCTTC. Full variable domain (remainder filled in from reference TRBV30 and TRBJ2-1): SQTIHQWPATLVQPVGSPLSLECTVEGTSNPNLYWYRQAAGRGLQLLFYSVGIGQISSEVPQNLSASRPQDRQFILSSKKLLLSDSGFYLCAWRDIASGNEQFFGPGTRLTVL.

The chain is built from TRBV7-9 and TRBJ1-1; 7 bases are a match to TRBD1. Germline V gene data show CDR1 as SEHNR and CDR2 as FQNEAQ (reference sequence). Trimming cost V 7 bases and J 3 bases; bases outside gene matches: 14. This CDR3 comprises 16 residues. The CDR3 spells CASTPLMSGTDTEAFF. The CDR3 bases are TGTGCCAGCACGCCCCTCATGTCCGGGACAGACACTGAAGCTTTCTTT. Full variable domain (remainder filled in from reference TRBV7-9 and TRBJ1-1): DTGVSQNPRHKITKRGQNVTFRCDPISEHNRLYWYRQTLGQGPEFLTYFQNEAQLEKSRLLSDRFSAERPKGSFSTLEIQRTEQGDSAMYLCASTPLMSGTDTEAFFGQGTRLTVV.

The chain uses TRBV5-1 and TRBJ1-2; 8 bases fit TRBD1. The CDR3 consists of 16 residues. Unmatched junction bases numbered 9, after V lost 2 bases and J lost 3 bases. The germline gives CDR1 SGHRS, CDR2 YFSETQ. The CDR3 DNA follows: TGCGCCAGCAGCTTTCGACAGGGGCCGGCAGACTATGGCTACACCTTC. Amino acid sequence: CASSFRQGPADYGYTF.

The chain couples TRBV2 to TRBJ2-2; D unresolved. Trimming took 2 bases from V and 8 from J, leaving 12 bases between them. CDR1 and CDR2 from the germline V gene are SNHLY and FYNNEI. The CDR3 is made up of 14 amino acids. CDR3 bases: TGTGCCAGCAGTGAAAGACAAAACTCGGGGGAGCTGTTTTTT. Protein: CASSERQNSGELFF.

The rearrangement joins TRBV10-3 to TRBJ2-7; no clear D gene. Germline assignment: CDR1 ENHRY and CDR2 SYGVKD. The V end lost 2 bases, the J end lost 2 bases, and 7 bases lay between the germline ends. The CDR3 is 13 amino acids. The CDR3 loop is CAISEGQTYEQYF. Here the CDR3 DNA reads TGTGCCATCAGTGAGGGGCAGACCTACGAGCAGTACTTC.